This T cell receptor (beta chain) was sequenced for a study of PD-1 blockade in classical Hodgkin lymphoma. Across the whole study: Nivolumab was given intravenously to patients at 3 mg/kg every 2 weeks. Whole-study results and caveats: Complete responders started with a diversity level that resembled newly diagnosed patients at baseline. The study found that TCR diversity rose significantly by C4D1 in CD4+ but not CD8+ cells. Newly diagnosed patients had baseline TCR diversity that was reportedly lower than that of healthy donors.

In regard to this clone: The antigen is unknown.

Every patient was affected by relapse after autologous stem cell transplantation, while exposure to brentuximab vedotin was not uniform. From germline, CDR1 is GTSNPN and CDR2 SVGIG (reference sequence). V shed 0 bases and J shed 7 bases, with 16 bases lying between them. This CDR3 is 16 amino acids long. Produced via immunoSEQ multiplex PCR; TCRdb's table is partial and in-frame only. This sample has around 34,000 clones, with over 65% found just once. This sample comprised peripheral blood mononuclear cells (PBMCs), obtained before the second cycle of nivolumab. This TCR was sampled from a human donor with classical Hodgkin lymphoma. This chain connects TRBV30 to TRBJ1-6; maybe TRBD1 (5 bases). The CDR3 bases are TGTGCCTGGAGTGTCCTGGGCGGGGGGTGGAATTCACCCCTCCACTTT. Its protein product is CAWSVLGGGWNSPLHF. The full variable domain, completed using reference TRBV30 and TRBJ1-6, is SQTIHQWPATLVQPVGSPLSLECTVEGTSNPNLYWYRQAAGRGLQLLFYSVGIGQISSEVPQNLSASRPQDRQFILSSKKLLLSDSGFYLCAWSVLGGGWNSPLHFGNGTRLTVT.